This T cell receptor (beta chain) comes out of a study of blood T cell repertoires in COVID-19. About the research overall: The samples span acute and convalescent COVID-19 from the United States, Italy and Spain. PBMCs, B-cell-depleted T cells, or T cells provided the cDNA or gDNA that made up the material.

In germline, CDR1 is MNHEY, CDR2 SMNVEV (reference sequence). The V segment lost 2 bases and the J segment 2 bases; nucleotides outside the gene matches: 1. The CDR3 length is 16 residues. The authors' processing: Reference gene primer amplification in the assay estimated nucleated cell counts. TCRdb's table, derived via immunoSEQ multiplex PCR, lists solely in-frame clones and lacks some. Clone size and the V and J calls come from that table; the DNA yielded D and trimming. The sample includes 100,000 to 150,000 clones, about 91% of them seen just once. This TCR came from a man in his fifties with acute or convalescent COVID-19. The gene calls are TRBV27 and TRBJ1-6; TRBD1 aligns across 9 bases. The sample comprised peripheral blood. For the CDR3, the DNA is TGTGCCAGCAGTTTAACAGGGGGCACCTATAATTCACCCCTCCACTTT. Protein sequence: CASSLTGGTYNSPLHF.